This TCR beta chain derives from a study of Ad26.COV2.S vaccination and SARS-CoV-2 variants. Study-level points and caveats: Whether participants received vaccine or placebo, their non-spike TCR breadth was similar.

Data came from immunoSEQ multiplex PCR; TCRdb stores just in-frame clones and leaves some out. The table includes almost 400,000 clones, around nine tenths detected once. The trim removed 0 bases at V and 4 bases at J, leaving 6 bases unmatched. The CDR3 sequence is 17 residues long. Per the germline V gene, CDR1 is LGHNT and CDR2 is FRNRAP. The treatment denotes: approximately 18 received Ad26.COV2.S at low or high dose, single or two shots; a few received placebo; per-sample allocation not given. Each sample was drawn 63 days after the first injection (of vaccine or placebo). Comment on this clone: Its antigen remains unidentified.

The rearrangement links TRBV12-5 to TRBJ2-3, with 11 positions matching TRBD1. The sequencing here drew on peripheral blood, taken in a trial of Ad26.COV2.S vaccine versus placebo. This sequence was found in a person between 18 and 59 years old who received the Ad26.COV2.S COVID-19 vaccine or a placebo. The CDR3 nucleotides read TGTGCTAGTGGTTTGGTACTAGGACAGGGGGCCGCAGATACGCAGTATTTT. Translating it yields CASGLVLGQGAADTQYF.